The 23 T cell receptor beta chains listed next were all sequenced from one sample in a study of blood T cell repertoires in COVID-19 (dated by TCRdb to between 2020 and 2021). To prepare the library, the immunoSEQ multiplex PCR assay was applied. TCRdb limited this immuneACCESS table to in-frame rearrangements with V and J called. A share of clones is missing; checked studies link under half to unresolved V genes, and the rest is unexplained. The table for this sample lists approximately 110,000 clones; almost 90% of them were counted only once. The ten biggest clones cover around 0.81% of the sample. What was sequenced was peripheral blood. These receptors came from a woman aged 45-65 years with active or convalescent COVID-19.

CDR3 sequence reads: CASSPREGTGGDTQYF. The CDR3 DNA sequence: TGTGCCAGCAGCCCCCGAGAGGGGACAGGGGGGGATACGCAGTATTTT. This chain connects TRBV9 to TRBJ2-3; 11 bases line up with TRBD1. The germline CDR1 and CDR2 sequences are SGDLS and YYNGEE. The CDR3 spans 16 residues. V was pared by 4 bases and J by 6 bases, with 10 bases of the junction left unmatched.

There are a few counts of this clone. The V and J genes are TRBV2 and TRBJ2-3; unclear D gene. V lost 2 bases and J lost 1, with 10 bases in between. Germline assignment: CDR1 SNHLY and CDR2 FYNNEI. The CDR3 loop spans 15 amino acids. The CDR3 is CASSERLGGTDTQYF. DNA of the CDR3: TGTGCCAGCAGTGAAAGGCTAGGCGGCACAGATACGCAGTATTTT.

This clone appeared a single time. The chain links TRBV7-8 to TRBJ2-5, with D possibly being TRBD2 (5 bases). From germline, CDR1 is SGHVS and CDR2 FQNEAQ. There are 14 residues in the CDR3. Trimming shortened V by 3 bases and J by 5 bases, and 13 bases separated the two germline ends. The CDR3 is CASSLDRGLETQYF. DNA of the CDR3: TGTGCCAGCAGCTTGGATCGAGGGTTGGAGACCCAGTACTTC.

V usage is TRBV4-2 and J usage is TRBJ2-5; TRBD2 matches 11 bases. After removal of 0 bases from V and 5 bases from J, the junction contained 5 bases not matched to a gene. Germline V gene sequence: CDR1 LGHNA, CDR2 YNFKEQ. The CDR3 runs to 16 residues. CDR3 coding DNA: TGTGCCAGCAGCCAAGAAGTAGCGGGAGGGCGGGAGACCCAGTACTTC. Residues: CASSQEVAGGRETQYF.

In its sample, this clone was seen a few times. The chain uses TRBV28 and TRBJ2-2; TRBD2 aligns across 13 bases. V trimming: 7 bases; J trimming: 0 bases; junction bases outside the gene matches: 8. The CDR3 length is 18 residues. The V gene's germline CDR1 is MDHEN and CDR2 SYDVKM. The CDR3 spells CASMVGLAGRTNTGELFF. The CDR3 region has the DNA TGTGCCAGCATGGTGGGACTAGCGGGAAGAACGAACACCGGGGAGCTGTTTTTT.

A remark on this clone: A junction boundary mismatches the germline segment, possibly from a read error. This sample also contains other DNA sequences that code for the same CDR3. V and J are TRBV5-1 and TRBJ1-2; no firm D call. The V gene's germline CDR1 is SGHRS and CDR2 YFSETQ. The CDR3 runs to 13 residues. Written as DNA, the CDR3 is TGCGCCAGCAGCTTGGGAGGTAGCTATGGCTACACTTTC. Translating gives CASSLGGSYGYTF.

The J gene is TRBJ1-2, the V gene TRBV19; a possible D gene is TRBD1 (6 bases). Germline V gene data show CDR1 as LNHDA and CDR2 as SQIVND (reference sequence). CDR3 length: 15 amino acids. V was cut by 2 bases and J by 6 bases, with 16 bases left in between. DNA of the CDR3: TGTGCCAGTAGTATATATGGCAGGGGTGACGATGGCTACACCTTC. The encoded protein is CASSIYGRGDDGYTF.

The chain carries TRBV5-1 and TRBJ2-7; 8 bases match TRBD1. The length of the CDR3 is 14 residues. Trimming cost V 4 bases and J 7 bases; bases outside gene matches: 10. Germline V gene sequence: CDR1 SGHRS, CDR2 YFSETQ. In nucleotides, the CDR3 is TGCGCCAGCAGCCCAGGGGACAGGCAAGGGGAGCAGTACTTC. Translating it yields CASSPGDRQGEQYF.

The table lists this clone with a few counts. J is TRBJ2-7 and V is TRBV4-3; 15 nucleotides align to TRBD2. The CDR3 totals 16 residues. CDR1 LGHNA and CDR2 YSLEER come from the germline V gene. After removal of 4 bases from V and 3 bases from J, the junction contained 4 bases not matched to a gene. This CDR3 is CASSLGTSGRSYEQYF. CDR3 coding DNA: TGCGCCAGCAGCCTCGGGACTAGCGGGAGGAGCTACGAGCAGTACTTC.

The chain has TRBV14 and TRBJ2-5; 9 bases line up with TRBD1. Unmatched junction bases numbered 13, after V lost 4 bases and J lost 7 bases. CDR3 length: 16 residues. Germline V gene sequence: CDR1 SGHDN, CDR2 FVKESK. CDR3: CASSLGGTGIITTQYF. The CDR3, as DNA: TGTGCCAGCAGCCTCGGGGGGACAGGGATAATAACGACCCAGTACTTC.

The chain employs TRBV7-3 and TRBJ2-2, with D uncertain. Per the germline V gene, CDR1 is SGHTA and CDR2 is FQGTGA. Trimming took 3 bases from V and 6 from J, leaving 11 bases between them. The CDR3 is made up of 14 amino acids. The CDR3 sequence is CASSFQPLSGELFF. CDR3 DNA sequence: TGTGCCAGCAGCTTCCAACCCCTATCCGGGGAGCTGTTTTTT. The entire variable domain, with the rest obtained from reference TRBV7-3 and TRBJ2-2, is as follows: GAGVSQTPSNKVTEKGKYVELRCDPISGHTALYWYRQSLGQGPEFLIYFQGTGAADDSGLPNDRFFAVRPEGSVSTLKIQRTERGDSAVYLCASSFQPLSGELFFGEGSRLTVL.

The chain uses TRBV7-2 and TRBJ2-2; 8 nucleotides line up with TRBD2. This CDR3 spans 14 amino acids. Per germline, CDR1 SGHTA and CDR2 FQGNSA. V dropped 8 bases and J dropped 4; count of bases not matched to a gene: 6. The CDR3 here is CASYGGALTGELFF. CDR3 nucleotide sequence: TGTGCCAGCTACGGGGGGGCCCTCACCGGGGAGCTGTTTTTT.

The V gene is TRBV19, the J gene TRBJ1-2; 7 positions agree with TRBD1. This CDR3 spans 12 amino acids. V gave up 6 bases and J gave up 5 bases; unmatched junction bases: 3. CDR1 and CDR2 (germline): LNHDA, SQIVND (reference sequence). This CDR3 reads CASSGTEYGYTF. CDR3 in DNA: TGTGCCAGTAGCGGGACAGAATATGGCTACACCTTC.

The chain links TRBV7-2 to TRBJ1-1, with unresolved D. V lost 6 bases to trimming and J lost 1 base, with 12 bases between them. The germline V gene has CDR1 SGHTA and CDR2 FQGNSA. The CDR3 has 14 residues. Written as DNA, the CDR3 is TGTGCCAGCAGTTCCAAACGGGGGAACACTGAAGCTTTCTTT. The encoded protein is CASSSKRGNTEAFF.

This chain uses TRBV11-3 with TRBJ2-2, with 8 bases matching TRBD2. J gave up 5 bases and V 8 bases, and 10 bases lay outside the gene matches. CDR3 size: 15 residues. Germline CDR1 SGHNT, CDR2 YENEEA. In DNA, the CDR3 is TGTGCCAGCTCAAAGAGCGGGAGTAGGACCGGGGAGCTGTTTTTT. This codes for CASSKSGSRTGELFF. The complete variable domain, with remaining parts taken from reference TRBV11-3 and TRBJ2-2, reads EAGVVQSPRYKIIEKKQPVAFWCNPISGHNTLYWYLQNLGQGPELLIRYENEEAVDDSQLPKDRFSAERLKGVDSTLKIQPAELGDSAVYLCASSKSGSRTGELFFGEGSRLTVL.

CDR3 nucleotide sequence: TGTGCCACCAGCAGCGAGTTAGATACGCAGTATTTT. Its protein is CATSSELDTQYF. The chain links TRBV15 to TRBJ2-3; no clear D. The germline CDR1 and CDR2 sequences are LNHNV and YYDKDF (reference sequence). This CDR3 has 12 residues. V shed 3 bases and J shed 5 bases, with 6 bases lying between them.

The table lists this clone with a count of one. The chain employs TRBV10-3 and TRBJ2-3, with 10 bases that match TRBD2. V lost 4 bases, J lost 5 bases, and 21 bases stayed unmatched. The length of the CDR3 is 20 residues. Germline V gene lookup returns CDR1 ENHRY and CDR2 SYGVKD. CDR3 sequence (DNA): TGTGCCATCAGTGGGAGACAAGGACTAGCGGAAGGGGTTTGGCTAGATACGCAGTATTTT. Residues: CAISGRQGLAEGVWLDTQYF.

V is TRBV15 and J is TRBJ1-5; 10 bases fit TRBD1. Germline-derived CDR1 and CDR2 are LNHNV and YYDKDF (reference sequence). V trimming: 1 base; J trimming: 4 bases; junction bases outside the gene matches: 7. The CDR3 spans 17 residues. CDR3 sequence (DNA): TGTGCCACCAGCAGAGTTACGGGACAGGGGAGTAATCAGCCCCAGCATTTT. As protein: CATSRVTGQGSNQPQHF.

V usage is TRBV11-2 and J usage is TRBJ2-7, with 12 bases aligning to TRBD1. The CDR3 totals 14 residues. V dropped 5 bases and J dropped 6; count of bases not matched to a gene: 5. Germline V gene data show CDR1 as SGHAT and CDR2 as FQNNGV. In nucleotides, the CDR3 is TGTGCCAGCAGCCCCCCGGGACAGGGGGCCGAGCAGTACTTC. Translation: CASSPPGQGAEQYF.

The genes are TRBV9 and TRBJ1-6, with 8 positions matching TRBD1. Trimming cost V 3 bases and J 2 bases; bases outside gene matches: 4. The CDR3 covers 16 residues. Looked up from germline, CDR1 is SGDLS and CDR2 is YYNGEE. The CDR3, as DNA: TGTGCCAGCAGCGCGGACAGGGTCCCCTATAATTCACCCCTCCACTTT. Encoded protein: CASSADRVPYNSPLHF. Full variable domain (rest looked up from reference TRBV9 and TRBJ1-6): DSGVTQTPKHLITATGQRVTLRCSPRSGDLSVYWYQQSLDQGLQFLIQYYNGEERAKGNILERFSAQQFPDLHSELNLSSLELGDSALYFCASSADRVPYNSPLHFGNGTRLTVT.

This CDR3 reads CASSLRVPSSGNTIYF. CDR3 DNA sequence: TGTGCCAGCAGCCTCAGGGTTCCCAGCTCTGGAAACACCATATATTTT. The rearrangement joins TRBV14 to TRBJ1-3; perhaps TRBD1 as D (5 bases). The CDR3 extends over 16 amino acids. Deletions cut 4 bases from V and 0 bases from J, with 13 bases between. Per the germline V gene, CDR1 is SGHDN and CDR2 is FVKESK. The variable domain in full, with the rest retrieved from reference TRBV14 and TRBJ1-3, is EAGVTQFPSHSVIEKGQTVTLRCDPISGHDNLYWYRRVMGKEIKFLLHFVKESKQDESGMPNNRFLAERTGGTYSTLKVQPAELEDSGVYFCASSLRVPSSGNTIYFGEGSWLTVV.

V usage is TRBV19 and J usage is TRBJ1-5; D uncertain. V lost 3 bases to trimming and J lost 2 bases, with 8 bases between them. CDR3 length equals 14 residues. Germline V gene lookup returns CDR1 LNHDA and CDR2 SQIVND (reference sequence). This chain's CDR3 is CASSINGGNQPQHF. In DNA, the CDR3 is TGTGCCAGTAGTATTAACGGGGGCAATCAGCCCCAGCATTTT.

This clone was seen a single time. This sequence joins TRBV1 and TRBJ1-2; no DNA check was done on the table's D call, TRBD1. TRBV1 is shown as a pseudogene. This CDR3 contains 17 residues. CDR3 bases: TGCACCAGCAGCCAAGTCCCCCGGGACAGGGATTTGTATGGCTACACCTTC. It encodes CTSSQVPRDRDLYGYTF.